Shown below are 15 T cell receptor beta chains from a single sample sequenced in a study of cytomegalovirus exposure and HLA in healthy donors. PCR primers comprised 60 Vbeta and 13 Jbeta primers. TCRdb's copy holds only in-frame clones and misses some; the assay was immunoSEQ multiplex PCR. The data show roughly 60,000 clones, roughly 77% seen once. The sequencing sample was made of PBMCs. These TCRs come from a woman aged 40 to 55 in good health and CMV-seropositive.

This clone has only one observation. The chain has TRBV30 and TRBJ2-6, with D possibly matching TRBD1 (5 bases). The CDR3 length is 15 residues. Trimming stripped 1 base from V and 0 bases from J, with 7 bases between. In germline, CDR1 is GTSNPN, CDR2 SVGIG (reference sequence). CDR3 in DNA: TGTGCCTGGAGTGCAGGGCGCTCTGGGGCCAACGTCCTGACTTTC. Its protein is CAWSAGRSGANVLTF.

The chain joins TRBV28 to TRBJ1-3, with 11 bases lining up with TRBD1. V lost 2 bases and J lost 2; bases outside the gene matches: 2. The CDR3 totals 16 residues. Germline CDR1 MDHEN, CDR2 SYDVKM. CDR3 DNA: TGTGCCAGCAGTTTAGGACAGGGGGCTCCTGGAAACACCATATATTTT. This sequence encodes CASSLGQGAPGNTIYF.

In DNA, the CDR3 is TGCGCCAGCAGCCAAGTTCCTCTAACAGGGAACGATAACTATGGCTACACCTTC. Amino acid sequence: CASSQVPLTGNDNYGYTF. J is TRBJ1-2 and V is TRBV4-1; tentatively, D is TRBD1 (6 bases). Germline V gene data show CDR1 as MGHRA and CDR2 as YSYEKL. V was pared by 1 base and J by 1 base, with 19 bases between. The CDR3 has 18 residues.

The chain's CDR3 is CASSQVFVSNQPQHF. CDR3 DNA: TGCGCCAGCAGCCAAGTTTTCGTGAGTAATCAGCCCCAGCATTTT. The rearrangement links TRBV4-1 to TRBJ1-5; no reliable D call. Trimming shortened V by 1 base and J by 4 bases, and 11 bases separated the two germline ends. From germline, CDR1 is MGHRA and CDR2 YSYEKL. This CDR3 is built from 15 residues.

Only a few counts were recorded for this clone. This chain connects TRBV30 to TRBJ1-6, with unresolved D. Germline lookup yields CDR1 GTSNPN and CDR2 SVGIG (reference sequence). The CDR3 is made up of 13 amino acids. V lost 4 bases to trimming and J lost 10 bases, with 14 bases between them. In DNA, the CDR3 is TGTGCCTGGACGGAGGGTTTTCAATCACCCCTCCACTTT. It is translated as CAWTEGFQSPLHF.

This CDR3 is CASSDEGTSGGRTGELFF. The CDR3 DNA follows: TGTGCCAGCAGCGACGAGGGGACTAGCGGGGGCCGTACCGGGGAGCTGTTTTTT. V usage is TRBV6-4 and J usage is TRBJ2-2; 14 bases fit TRBD2. Germline V gives CDR1 MRHNA, CDR2 SNTAGT. Trimming removed 6 bases from V and 5 bases from J; junction bases left unmatched: 11. This CDR3 spans 18 amino acids.

V is TRBV4-1 and J is TRBJ1-2, with 9 bases that match TRBD1. The CDR3 totals 15 residues. Trimming at V came to 0 bases and at J to 7 bases, leaving 6 bases not matched to a gene. Germline V CDR1 and CDR2: MGHRA, YSYEKL. The CDR3 reads CASSQDEQGASGYTF. Written as DNA, the CDR3 is TGCGCCAGCAGCCAAGATGAACAGGGGGCCAGTGGCTACACCTTC.

The chain joins TRBV2 to TRBJ2-5, with a tentative D call TRBD1 (6 bases). CDR1 SNHLY and CDR2 FYNNEI come from the germline V gene. The CDR3 loop spans 15 amino acids. Trimming removed 6 bases from V and 0 bases from J, with 14 bases in between. DNA for the CDR3: TGTGCCAGCAGAACCGGGACAACGTACCAAGAGACCCAGTACTTC. Its protein product is CASRTGTTYQETQYF.

The rearrangement uses TRBV14 and TRBJ2-2, with 7 bases matching TRBD2. Germline CDR1 and CDR2: SGHDN and FVKESK. The CDR3 is 17 amino acids. With 0 bases clipped from V and 4 bases from J, the junction kept 8 bases outside the gene matches. Here the CDR3 DNA reads TGTGCCAGCAGCCAAGATCTAAGGACTAGGTCCACCGGGGAGCTGTTTTTT. This codes for CASSQDLRTRSTGELFF.

V usage is TRBV30 and J usage is TRBJ1-1; the D gene is possibly TRBD1 (6 bases). V was shortened by 3 bases and J by 6 bases, with 14 bases between the two germline ends. The CDR3 is 13 amino acids. The germline CDR1 and CDR2 sequences are GTSNPN and SVGIG (reference sequence). The CDR3 DNA follows: TGTGCCTGGAGGACAGGTTTTTCATCTGAAGCTTTCTTT. Amino acids: CAWRTGFSSEAFF.

The rearrangement uses TRBV7-9 and TRBJ1-1; D is undetermined. The V end lost 5 bases, the J end lost 1 base, and 14 bases lay between the germline ends. Germline-derived CDR1 and CDR2 are SEHNR and FQNEAQ (reference sequence). This CDR3 region has 15 residues. CDR3 region: CASSRRLDPNTEAFF. The CDR3 DNA follows: TGTGCCAGCAGCCGTCGACTAGACCCGAACACTGAAGCTTTCTTT.

This clone was recorded a few times. This rearrangement joins TRBV19 to TRBJ2-7, with a possible D match to TRBD1 (5 bases). V dropped 3 bases and J dropped 5 bases, with 17 bases sitting between them. Germline V gene data show CDR1 as LNHDA and CDR2 as SQIVND (reference sequence). The CDR3 length is 15 residues. The CDR3 bases are TGTGCCAGTAGTATCGGGCAGGGAATGCTCCACGAGCAGTACTTC. It is translated as CASSIGQGMLHEQYF.

The chain uses TRBV10-3 and TRBJ2-7, with TRBD2 as a possible D gene (6 bases). Germline loops: CDR1 ENHRY, CDR2 SYGVKD. Trimming stripped 0 bases from V and 6 bases from J, with 6 bases between. The CDR3 extends over 12 amino acids. The CDR3, as DNA: TGTGCCATCAGTGAGTCGACTAGCGAGCAGTACTTC. It encodes CAISESTSEQYF.

This clone was seen a handful of times. The chain employs TRBV6-5 and TRBJ1-6; weak D call: TRBD1 (6 bases). Trimming took off 6 bases at V and 9 bases at J, with 15 bases between the two ends. The CDR3 is made up of 14 amino acids. Germline CDR1 reads MNHEY; CDR2 reads SVGAGI. The CDR3 is CASSEQGSSSPLHF. In DNA, the CDR3 is TGTGCCAGCAGCGAACAGGGCTCTAGTTCACCCCTCCACTTT.

The chain employs TRBV5-6 and TRBJ2-2; 11 bases align to TRBD2. CDR3 length equals 17 residues. Trimming cost V 0 bases and J 4 bases; bases outside gene matches: 5. Germline V gives CDR1 SGHDT, CDR2 YYEEEE. The CDR3 protein is CASSLASGGPGTGELFF. In nucleotides, the CDR3 is TGTGCCAGCAGCTTGGCTAGCGGGGGGCCGGGCACCGGGGAGCTGTTTTTT.